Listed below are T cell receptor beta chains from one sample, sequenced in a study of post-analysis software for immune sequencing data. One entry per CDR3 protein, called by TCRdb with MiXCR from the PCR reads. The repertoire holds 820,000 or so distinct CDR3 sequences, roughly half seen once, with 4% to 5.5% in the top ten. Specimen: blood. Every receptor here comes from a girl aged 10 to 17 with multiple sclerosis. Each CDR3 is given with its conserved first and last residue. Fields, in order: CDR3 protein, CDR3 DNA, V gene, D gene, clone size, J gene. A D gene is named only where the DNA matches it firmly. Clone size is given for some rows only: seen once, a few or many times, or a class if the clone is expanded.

CASSLRQGPAKNIQYF | TGCGCCAGCAGCTTACGACAGGGGCCAGCCAAAAACATTCAGTACTTC | TRBV5-1 | TRBD1 | NA | TRBJ2-4
CASSQDRLAGVGGYEQYF | TGCGCCAGCAGCCAAGATCGTCTAGCGGGAGTCGGTGGCTACGAGCAGTACTTC | TRBV4-1 | TRBD2 | NA | TRBJ2-7
CSARSPSANEQYF | TGCAGTGCTAGATCGCCTAGCGCCAACGAGCAGTACTTC | TRBV20-1 | NA | few | TRBJ2-7
CASSHPSSGLSSPLHF | TGTGCCAGCAGCCACCCTTCGTCAGGGCTGTCTTCACCCCTCCACTTT | TRBV7-2 | NA | once | TRBJ1-6
CASSQDRTSGSYEQYF | TGTGCCAGCAGCCAAGATAGGACTAGCGGGAGCTACGAGCAGTACTTC | TRBV3-1 | TRBD2 | NA | TRBJ2-7
CASSERGDTQYF | TGTGCCAGCAGTGAAAGAGGAGATACGCAGTATTTT | TRBV6-1 | NA | NA | TRBJ2-3
CSARGVWDRGFIYEQYF | TGCAGTGCTAGAGGTGTCTGGGACAGGGGCTTCATCTACGAGCAGTACTTC | TRBV20-1 | TRBD1 | NA | TRBJ2-7
CASSLMGLAGARSYNEQFF | TGTGCCAGCAGCTTAATGGGACTAGCGGGAGCGCGCTCCTACAATGAGCAGTTCTTC | TRBV7-9 | TRBD2 | NA | TRBJ2-1
CSANTGGTGRADTQYF | TGCAGTGCTAATACAGGCGGGACAGGGAGGGCAGATACGCAGTATTTT | TRBV20-1 | TRBD1 | NA | TRBJ2-3
CASSYHETFTGGRSYTF | TGTGCCAGCAGTTACCACGAGACCTTTACAGGGGGAAGGAGCTACACCTTC | TRBV6-2/TRBV6-3 | TRBD1 | once | TRBJ1-2
CSVDPTGGSYNEQFF | TGCAGCGTTGACCCGACAGGGGGCTCCTACAATGAGCAGTTCTTC | TRBV29-1 | TRBD1 | NA | TRBJ2-1
CASSLAAREAFF | TGTGCCAGCAGCTTAGCGGCCAGAGAAGCTTTCTTT | TRBV7-9 | NA | NA | TRBJ1-1
CSVEGGEKRGFVTEAFF | TGCAGCGTTGAAGGAGGAGAGAAGAGGGGTTTCGTCACTGAAGCTTTCTTT | TRBV29-1 | NA | NA | TRBJ1-1
CSAQGYQETQYF | TGCAGTGCTCAGGGGTACCAAGAGACCCAGTACTTC | TRBV20-1 | NA | few | TRBJ2-5
CASSPGFQPQHF | TGTGCCAGCAGCCCAGGGTTCCAGCCCCAGCATTTT | TRBV7-8 | NA | NA | TRBJ1-5
CASRKTGTQYF | TGTGCCAGCAGAAAGACAGGGACCCAGTACTTC | TRBV7-2 | NA | NA | TRBJ2-5
CAISETPATTPSGANVLTF | TGTGCCATCAGTGAAACACCTGCTACGACTCCCTCTGGGGCCAACGTCCTGACTTTC | TRBV10-3 | NA | NA | TRBJ2-6
CSVETSGPNTEAFF | TGCAGCGTTGAAACCTCAGGGCCGAACACTGAAGCTTTCTTT | TRBV29-1 | NA | NA | TRBJ1-1
CASSFGQGHNYGYTF | TGTGCCAGCAGTTTTGGGCAGGGTCATAACTATGGCTACACCTTC | TRBV12-3/TRBV12-4 | NA | NA | TRBJ1-2
CSVAGLAGGVDTQYF | TGCAGCGTTGCAGGACTAGCGGGAGGTGTTGATACGCAGTATTTT | TRBV29-1 | TRBD2 | NA | TRBJ2-3
CSAHRGRKYEQYF | TGCAGTGCTCACAGGGGGCGGAAATACGAGCAGTACTTC | TRBV20-1 | TRBD1 | few | TRBJ2-7
CSVVPGVQETQYF | TGCAGCGTTGTCCCCGGGGTCCAAGAGACCCAGTACTTC | TRBV29-1 | NA | NA | TRBJ2-5
CASSLGREVGYNEQFF | TGCGCCAGCAGCTTGGGCCGGGAGGTGGGGTACAATGAGCAGTTCTTC | TRBV5-1 | TRBD2 | few | TRBJ2-1
CASRRQGSGYEQYF | TGTGCCAGCAGGAGACAGGGTTCGGGGTACGAGCAGTACTTC | TRBV12-3/TRBV12-4 | TRBD1 | NA | TRBJ2-7
CSARVAGGTNTDTQYF | TGCAGTGCTAGAGTGGCGGGGGGGACAAACACAGATACGCAGTATTTT | TRBV20-1 | TRBD2 | once | TRBJ2-3
CSATDRGSRDEQFF | TGCAGTGCTACGGATCGTGGGAGTAGGGATGAGCAGTTCTTC | TRBV20-1 | NA | NA | TRBJ2-1
CASSSGGTSYGYTF | TGTGCCAGCAGCTCAGGCGGGACGTCGTATGGCTACACCTTC | TRBV7-2 | NA | NA | TRBJ1-2
CASSLFGTDRRQYF | TGTGCCAGCAGTTTATTCGGGACGGACAGGCGGCAGTACTTC | TRBV27 | TRBD1 | NA | TRBJ2-5
CASRGHGTSGRGYNEQFF | TGTGCCAGCAGGGGACATGGGACTAGCGGGAGGGGTTATAATGAGCAGTTCTTC | TRBV12-3/TRBV12-4 | TRBD2 | NA | TRBJ2-1